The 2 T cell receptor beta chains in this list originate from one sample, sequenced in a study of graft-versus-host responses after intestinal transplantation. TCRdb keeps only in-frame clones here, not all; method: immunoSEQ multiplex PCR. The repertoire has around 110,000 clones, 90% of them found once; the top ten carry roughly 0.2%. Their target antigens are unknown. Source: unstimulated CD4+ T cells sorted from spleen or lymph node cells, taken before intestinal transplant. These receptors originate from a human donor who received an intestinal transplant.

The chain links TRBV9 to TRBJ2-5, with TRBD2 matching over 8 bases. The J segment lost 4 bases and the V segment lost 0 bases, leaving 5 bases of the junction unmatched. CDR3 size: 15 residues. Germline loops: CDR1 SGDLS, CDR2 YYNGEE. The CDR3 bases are TGTGCCAGCAGCGTAGCAGCGGGAGTGGGAGAGACCCAGTACTTC. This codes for CASSVAAGVGETQYF.

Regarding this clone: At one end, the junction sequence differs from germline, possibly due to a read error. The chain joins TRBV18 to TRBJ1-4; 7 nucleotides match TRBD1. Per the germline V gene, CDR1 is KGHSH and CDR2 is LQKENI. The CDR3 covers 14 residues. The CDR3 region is CASSGQVFRGKTVF. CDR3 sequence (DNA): TGTGCCAGCTCAGGACAGGTTTTCAGGGGAAAAACTGTTTTT. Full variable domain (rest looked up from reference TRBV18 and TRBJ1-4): NAGVMQNPRHLVRRRGQEARLRCSPMKGHSHVYWYRQLPEEGLKFMVYLQKENIIDESGMPKERFSAEFPKEGPSILRIQQVVRGDSAAYFCASSGQVFRGKTVFGSGTQLSVL.